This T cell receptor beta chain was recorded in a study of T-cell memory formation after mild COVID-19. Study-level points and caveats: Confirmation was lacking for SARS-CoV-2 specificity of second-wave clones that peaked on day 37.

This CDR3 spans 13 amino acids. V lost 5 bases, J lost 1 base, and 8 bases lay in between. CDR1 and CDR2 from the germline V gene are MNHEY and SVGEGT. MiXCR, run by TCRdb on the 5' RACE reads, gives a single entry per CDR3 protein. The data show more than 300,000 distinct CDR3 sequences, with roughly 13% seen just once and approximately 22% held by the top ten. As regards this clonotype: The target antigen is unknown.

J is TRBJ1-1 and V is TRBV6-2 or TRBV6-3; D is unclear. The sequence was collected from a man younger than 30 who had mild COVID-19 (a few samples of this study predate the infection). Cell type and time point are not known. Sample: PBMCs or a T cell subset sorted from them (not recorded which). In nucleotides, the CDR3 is TGTGCCAGCAGTGATACGGCGAACACTGAAGCTTTCTTT. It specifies CASSDTANTEAFF.